The rows below give T cell receptor beta chains drawn from one sample of a study of beta chain features in type 1 diabetes. TCRdb keeps only in-frame clones here, not all; method: immunoSEQ multiplex PCR. Of 900,000 or so clones in the sample, around a sixth were seen once. Sequences were obtained from naive CD4+ T cells from blood. All receptors come from a woman aged 18-35 years in good health. Each CDR3 is given with its conserved first and last residue. D genes are given only for firm matches. For some rows the clone size is stated as once, few or many, or as a class when expanded; others skip it.

j_gene: TRBJ2-5; d_gene: TRBD1; abundance: few; v_gene: TRBV10-3; CDR3aa: CAISEDRVRQETQYF; CDR3nt: TGTGCCATCAGTGAGGACAGGGTGAGGCAAGAGACCCAGTACTTC
j_gene: TRBJ2-3; d_gene: NA; abundance: NA; v_gene: TRBV5-1; CDR3aa: CASRAGTPSSTDTQYF; CDR3nt: TGCGCCAGCAGGGCCGGGACCCCCTCTAGCACAGATACGCAGTATTTT
j_gene: TRBJ1-1; d_gene: NA; abundance: NA; v_gene: TRBV4-2; CDR3aa: CASSPEGGRAAFF; CDR3nt: TGTGCCAGCAGCCCTGAAGGAGGCCGGGCAGCTTTCTTT
j_gene: TRBJ1-5; d_gene: NA; abundance: few; v_gene: TRBV7-8; CDR3aa: CASSHINQPQHF; CDR3nt: TGTGCCAGCAGCCATATAAATCAGCCCCAGCATTTT
j_gene: TRBJ1-5; d_gene: NA; abundance: few; v_gene: TRBV7-2; CDR3aa: CASSLVGVSLGQPQHF; CDR3nt: TGTGCCAGCAGCTTAGTGGGGGTGTCACTCGGTCAGCCCCAGCATTTT
j_gene: TRBJ1-1; d_gene: TRBD1; abundance: NA; v_gene: TRBV5-4; CDR3aa: CASSSPTGGNTEAFF; CDR3nt: TGTGCCAGCAGTTCTCCTACAGGGGGAAACACTGAAGCTTTCTTT
j_gene: TRBJ2-3; d_gene: NA; abundance: few; v_gene: TRBV5-1; CDR3aa: CASSLGLTDTQYF; CDR3nt: TGCGCCAGCAGCTTGGGACTAACAGATACGCAGTATTTT
j_gene: TRBJ2-2; d_gene: NA; abundance: NA; v_gene: TRBV4-3; CDR3aa: CASSQDFGTGPYTGELFF; CDR3nt: TGCGCCAGCAGCCAAGATTTCGGCACAGGGCCGTACACCGGGGAGCTGTTTTTT
j_gene: TRBJ2-5; d_gene: NA; abundance: NA; v_gene: TRBV5-6; CDR3aa: CASSLSGGETQYF; CDR3nt: TGTGCCAGCAGCTTGTCAGGCGGGGAGACCCAGTACTTC
j_gene: TRBJ1-2; d_gene: TRBD1; abundance: NA; v_gene: TRBV29-1; CDR3aa: CSVASTDRGSNYGYTF; CDR3nt: TGCAGCGTGGCGTCGACCGACAGGGGTTCAAACTATGGCTACACCTTC
j_gene: TRBJ1-1; d_gene: NA; abundance: few; v_gene: TRBV2; CDR3aa: CASTRRGRENTEAFF; CDR3nt: TGTGCCAGCACGCGTCGGGGCAGGGAGAACACTGAAGCTTTCTTT
j_gene: TRBJ2-1; d_gene: TRBD2; abundance: NA; v_gene: TRBV7-3; CDR3aa: CASSLRGLAGANEQFF; CDR3nt: TGTGCCAGCAGCTTAAGGGGACTAGCGGGTGCTAATGAGCAGTTCTTC
j_gene: TRBJ2-2; d_gene: NA; abundance: NA; v_gene: TRBV5-8; CDR3aa: CASSPRVRLTGELFF; CDR3nt: TGTGCCAGCAGCCCTCGGGTGAGGCTCACCGGGGAGCTGTTTTTT
j_gene: TRBJ1-2; d_gene: NA; abundance: few; v_gene: TRBV25-1; CDR3aa: CASSEGRGVIGGYTF; CDR3nt: TGTGCCAGCAGTGAAGGTCGGGGAGTCATAGGTGGCTACACCTTC
j_gene: TRBJ1-5; d_gene: TRBD1; abundance: NA; v_gene: TRBV18; CDR3aa: CASSPLGGSDQPQHF; CDR3nt: TGTGCCAGCTCACCATTAGGGGGCTCCGATCAGCCCCAGCATTTT
j_gene: TRBJ2-1; d_gene: NA; abundance: few; v_gene: TRBV20-1; CDR3aa: CSARQHNEQFF; CDR3nt: TGCAGTGCTAGACAGCACAATGAGCAGTTCTTC
j_gene: TRBJ2-1; d_gene: TRBD2; abundance: NA; v_gene: TRBV4-2; CDR3aa: CASSQDRLAGGNEQFF; CDR3nt: TGTGCCAGCAGCCAAGATAGACTAGCGGGAGGTAATGAGCAGTTCTTC
j_gene: TRBJ1-5; d_gene: NA; abundance: few; v_gene: TRBV27; CDR3aa: CASSFSRGDQPQHF; CDR3nt: TGTGCCAGCAGTTTCTCCAGGGGCGATCAGCCCCAGCATTTT
j_gene: TRBJ2-1; d_gene: TRBD2; abundance: few; v_gene: TRBV6-4; CDR3aa: CASPPAGALYNEQFF; CDR3nt: TGTGCCAGTCCCCCAGCGGGAGCACTCTACAATGAGCAGTTCTTC
j_gene: TRBJ2-5; d_gene: NA; abundance: NA; v_gene: TRBV11-3; CDR3aa: CASSFQTGRETQYF; CDR3nt: TGTGCCAGCAGCTTCCAGACAGGTCGGGAGACCCAGTACTTC
j_gene: TRBJ2-3; d_gene: TRBD2; abundance: few; v_gene: TRBV7-9; CDR3aa: CASSKSGSLKDTQYF; CDR3nt: TGTGCCAGCAGCAAGAGCGGGAGCTTGAAAGATACGCAGTATTTT
j_gene: TRBJ2-1; d_gene: NA; abundance: NA; v_gene: TRBV7-2; CDR3aa: CASSSQGFEQFF; CDR3nt: TGTGCCAGCAGCTCACAGGGCTTTGAGCAGTTCTTC
j_gene: TRBJ2-5; d_gene: NA; abundance: NA; v_gene: TRBV4-1; CDR3aa: CASSQASQGETQYF; CDR3nt: TGCGCCAGCAGCCAAGCCTCTCAGGGGGAGACCCAGTACTTC
j_gene: TRBJ2-7; d_gene: TRBD2; abundance: NA; v_gene: TRBV4-2; CDR3aa: CASSQVSGTSFPDEQYF; CDR3nt: TGTGCCAGCAGCCAAGTCTCCGGGACTAGTTTCCCCGACGAGCAGTACTTC
j_gene: TRBJ2-2; d_gene: TRBD2; abundance: NA; v_gene: TRBV29-1; CDR3aa: CSVRGTSGSLIGELFF; CDR3nt: TGCAGCGTTCGAGGGACTAGCGGGAGTTTAATTGGGGAGCTGTTTTTT